The 20 T cell receptor beta chains reported below all come from one sample, sequenced in a study of T cell repertoires in cytomegalovirus infection. TCRdb re-called the reads through MiXCR, storing one row per CDR3 protein. The sample lists 310,000 or so distinct CDR3 sequences, under 30% occurring once. Sequencing used PBMCs. The receptor set was obtained from a human donor in good health (CMV status not recorded). Some clones in this sample may be carry-over from other donors' samples.

Only a few counts were recorded for this clonotype. CDR3 coding DNA: TGTGCCACCAGTGAAACCAACAAGCCCACCGAGCAGTACTTC. It yields the protein CATSETNKPTEQYF. This rearrangement joins TRBV24-1 to TRBJ2-7; D gene uncertain. The V and J ends lost 4 bases and 6 bases respectively, with 15 bases between them. From germline, CDR1 is KGHDR and CDR2 SFDVKD. The CDR3 runs 14 residues.

The genes are TRBV2 and TRBJ2-1, with D hard to call. The V end was cut by 2 bases, the J end by 6 bases, with 2 bases between. This CDR3 region has 11 residues. The V gene's germline CDR1 is SNHLY and CDR2 FYNNEI. The chain's CDR3 is CASSEPNEQFF. The CDR3 region has the DNA TGTGCCAGCAGTGAACCCAATGAGCAGTTCTTC.

This chain links TRBV23-1 with TRBJ2-7, with D perhaps matching TRBD2 (5 bases). TRBV23-1 is assigned to the ORF class and has an uncertain function. V shed 4 bases and J shed 6 bases, with 16 bases lying between them. This CDR3 spans 14 amino acids. CDR3 sequence (DNA): TGCGCCAGCAGTCGGCAGCTAGCAAAGGGCGAGCAGTACTTC. This codes for CASSRQLAKGEQYF.

This clonotype was observed many times. The chain couples TRBV28 to TRBJ1-5, with D possibly TRBD1 on 5 matching bases. The CDR3 contains 15 residues. Germline V lookup: CDR1 MDHEN, CDR2 SYDVKM. Trimming pared 6 bases from V and 4 bases from J, leaving 16 bases between. The DNA of the CDR3 is TGTGCCAGCAGCTCGGGACTCACCCCGAATCAGCCCCAGCATTTT. Its translation is CASSSGLTPNQPQHF.

The chain is built from TRBV7-2 and TRBJ2-7; 10 bases align to TRBD2. Germline trimming cut 5 bases from V and 5 bases from J; bases unmatched to any gene: 9. The CDR3 has 15 residues. In germline, CDR1 is SGHTA, CDR2 FQGNSA. CDR3 in amino acids: CASSRTSGINDEQYF. Here the CDR3 DNA reads TGTGCCAGCAGCAGAACTAGCGGGATTAACGACGAGCAGTACTTC.

The chain recombines TRBV6-6 with TRBJ1-4; a weak D match, TRBD1 (6 bases). V lost 5 bases to trimming and J lost 3 bases, with 10 bases between them. In germline, CDR1 is MNHNY, CDR2 SVGAGI (reference sequence). This CDR3 has 14 amino acids. DNA of the CDR3: TGTGCCAGCAGTCCAGGACAGTCTAATGAAAAACTGTTTTTT. It translates to CASSPGQSNEKLFF.

This clonotype appeared a few times. V and J are TRBV20-1 and TRBJ1-1; D remains ambiguous. Germline-derived CDR1 and CDR2 are DFQATT and SNEGSKA (reference sequence). This CDR3 spans 14 amino acids. Trimming removed 6 bases from V and 1 base from J, with 15 bases in between. The CDR3 sequence: CSAPPGKGNTEAFF. The CDR3 region has the DNA TGCAGTGCACCACCGGGCAAAGGGAACACTGAAGCTTTCTTT.

This clonotype turned up a few times. The gene calls are TRBV11-2 and TRBJ2-4; no reliable D call. Germline CDR1 and CDR2: SGHAT and FQNNGV. V shed 5 bases and J shed 9 bases, with 20 bases lying between them. The length of the CDR3 is 15 residues. CDR3 in DNA: TGTGCCAGCAGCCTTAGAGCACGTCTAGACGGCATTCAGTACTTC. It translates to CASSLRARLDGIQYF.

This chain joins TRBV5-1 and TRBJ1-1, with a tentative D call TRBD1 (5 bases). CDR3 length: 14 residues. Germline values: CDR1 SGHRS, CDR2 YFSETQ. V shed 2 bases and J shed 5 bases, with 13 bases lying between them. The CDR3 spells CASSFKDRGTEAFF. The CDR3 DNA reads TGCGCCAGCAGCTTTAAAGACAGAGGAACTGAAGCTTTCTTT.

This clonotype came up a few times. Just one base apart from a much larger clone, this may be a read error. This chain joins TRBV5-6 and TRBJ2-7; 7 bases are shared with TRBD1. V lost 5 bases and J lost 1; bases outside the gene matches: 3. The CDR3 has 13 residues. Germline V CDR1 and CDR2: SGHDT, YYEEEE. DNA for the CDR3: TGTGCCAGCAGGTCGACAGGGTCCTACGAGCAGTACTTC. It translates to CASRSTGSYEQYF. The full variable domain, completed using reference TRBV5-6 and TRBJ2-7, is DAGVTQSPTHLIKTRGQQVTLRCSPKSGHDTVSWYQQALGQGPQFIFQYYEEEERQRGNFPDRFSGHQFPNYSSELNVNALLLGDSALYLCASRSTGSYEQYFGPGTRLTVT.

This clonotype has just a few counts. The rearrangement joins TRBV11-2 to TRBJ2-1; tentative D call: TRBD2 (5 bases). This CDR3 comprises 16 residues. The germline gives CDR1 SGHAT, CDR2 FQNNGV. Trimming cost V 5 bases and J 1 base, with 15 bases left between them. CDR3 sequence: CASSLLRVASYNEQFF. CDR3 nucleotide sequence: TGTGCCAGCAGCCTCTTGAGGGTGGCGTCCTACAATGAGCAGTTCTTC.

At least ten counts were recorded for this clonotype. This chain links TRBV7-2 with TRBJ2-5; the match to TRBD2 covers 13 bases. V trimming: 8 bases; J trimming: 4 bases; junction bases outside the gene matches: 13. Per the germline V gene, CDR1 is SGHTA and CDR2 is FQGNSA. The CDR3 has 17 residues. Here the CDR3 DNA reads TGTGCCAGCCGACTAGCGGGAGGCGCTACTGCTGGAGAGACCCAGTACTTC. Translated: CASRLAGGATAGETQYF.

The rearrangement links TRBV28 to TRBJ1-2; D gene ambiguous. The V end lost 6 bases, the J end lost 4 bases, and 15 bases lay between the germline ends. The CDR3 covers 14 residues. CDR1 and CDR2 (germline): MDHEN, SYDVKM. The CDR3 here is CASSSVPTVYGYTF. For the CDR3, the DNA is TGTGCCAGCAGCTCAGTACCGACCGTCTATGGCTACACCTTC.

This clonotype was seen many times. CDR3 sequence (DNA): TGTGCCAGCAGCTTAAGGCGGAGCTCCTACAATGAGCAGTTCTTC. Translating it yields CASSLRRSSYNEQFF. J is TRBJ2-1 and V is TRBV7-3; D gene unclear. The CDR3 is made up of 15 amino acids. From germline, CDR1 is SGHTA and CDR2 FQGTGA. The V end was cut by 1 base, the J end by 0 bases, with 7 bases between. The full variable domain, with the rest looked up from reference TRBV7-3 and TRBJ2-1, is GAGVSQTPSNKVTEKGKYVELRCDPISGHTALYWYRQSLGQGPEFLIYFQGTGAADDSGLPNDRFFAVRPEGSVSTLKIQRTERGDSAVYLCASSLRRSSYNEQFFGPGTRLTVL.

The rearrangement links TRBV11-1 to TRBJ2-7, with 8 bases that match TRBD1. CDR1 and CDR2 (germline): SGHAT, FQDESV (reference sequence). This CDR3 comprises 13 residues. J gave up 6 bases and V 7 bases, and 8 bases lay outside the gene matches. DNA for the CDR3: TGTGCCAGCACCCACGACAGGGGTGGCGAGCAGTACTTC. Protein sequence: CASTHDRGGEQYF.

V gene TRBV13 combines with J gene TRBJ1-2, with a possible D match to TRBD1 (6 bases). The germline CDR1 and CDR2 sequences are PRHDT and FYEKMQ (reference sequence). The CDR3 consists of 16 residues. The ends were cut back, 0 bases at V and 7 bases at J, with 18 bases in the middle. CDR3 sequence reads: CASSLGTGPRVFGYTF. Written as DNA, the CDR3 is TGTGCCAGCAGCTTAGGCACAGGGCCCCGGGTGTTTGGCTACACCTTC.

The chain combines TRBV20-1 with TRBJ2-5, with D possibly being TRBD2 (6 bases). Per the germline V gene, CDR1 is DFQATT and CDR2 is SNEGSKA (reference sequence). V shed 0 bases and J shed 5 bases, with 13 bases lying between them. There are 14 residues in the CDR3. CDR3 region: CSARDPLAGETQYF. The DNA for the CDR3 is TGCAGTGCTAGAGACCCACTAGCCGGGGAGACCCAGTACTTC.

This clonotype has just a few counts. The chain is built from TRBV20-1 and TRBJ2-6; maybe TRBD1 (6 bases). CDR1 is DFQATT and CDR2 is SNEGSKA in the germline V gene (reference sequence). The germline V and J ends were trimmed by 8 bases and 1 base, with 18 bases remaining between them. The length of the CDR3 is 16 residues. CDR3: CSHPGTTGSGANVLTF. Written as DNA, the CDR3 is TGCAGTCACCCCGGGACGACAGGTTCTGGGGCCAACGTCCTGACTTTC.

This clonotype was seen a handful of times. CDR3 protein: CASTRRGNRDRGTSGANVLTF. Written as DNA, the CDR3 is TGTGCCAGTACTCGACGAGGGAACCGGGACAGGGGTACTTCTGGGGCCAACGTCCTGACTTTC. The V call is TRBV19, the J call TRBJ2-6; 10 bases match TRBD1. The V and J ends lost 7 bases and 1 base, in that order; junction bases with no gene match: 19. The CDR3 is 21 residues long. Germline CDR1 and CDR2: LNHDA and SQIVND (reference sequence).

This clonotype came up a few times. The chain employs TRBV4-3 and TRBJ2-3; the D gene is possibly TRBD2 (7 bases). The V end was cut by 1 base, the J end by 2 bases, with 16 bases between. CDR1 and CDR2 (germline): LGHNA, YSLEER. The CDR3 runs 17 residues. CDR3 residues: CASSQGGGGSYTDTQYF. In DNA, the CDR3 is TGCGCCAGCAGCCAAGGGGGGGGCGGGAGCTACACAGATACGCAGTATTTT.